This entry features one T cell receptor beta chain sequence. The CDR3 runs to 18 residues. Looked up from germline, CDR1 is SGHKS and CDR2 is YYEKEE (reference sequence). V dropped 4 bases and J dropped 0 bases, with 20 bases sitting between them. TCRdb fed the RT-PCR reads into MiXCR, producing one record per CDR3 protein. The sample holds more than 600,000 distinct CDR3 sequences, 12% to 15% seen once. The sample taken for sequencing was memory CD4+ T cells from blood. The sequence was obtained from a female donor in good health, serving as a healthy control. The J gene is TRBJ1-3, the V gene TRBV5-5, with a tentative D call TRBD1 (6 bases). The CDR3 spells CASSAGRGGTLSGNTIYF. CDR3 coding DNA: TGTGCCAGCAGCGCAGGACGTGGCGGGACACTCTCTGGAAACACCATATATTTT.